Below, 17 T cell receptor beta chains from the same sample are listed, as sequenced in a study of cytomegalovirus exposure and HLA in healthy donors. Primers included in the PCR were 60 Vbeta and 13 Jbeta primers. Data came from immunoSEQ multiplex PCR; TCRdb stores just in-frame clones and leaves some out. The sample has around 210,000 clones, about 76% seen once. The sequencing sample was made of PBMCs. These receptors were collected from a male donor in good health and CMV-seropositive.

This sequence joins TRBV5-8 and TRBJ2-3; maybe TRBD2 (6 bases). The germline V gene encodes CDR1 SGHTS and CDR2 YDEGEE. The germline V and J ends were trimmed by 2 bases and 3 bases, with 13 bases remaining between them. The CDR3 spans 15 residues. CDR3 sequence (DNA): TGTGCCAGCAGCTTCGGGGCTAGCGAGACAGATACGCAGTATTTT. It codes for CASSFGASETDTQYF.

The chain joins TRBV18 to TRBJ1-6, with D perhaps matching TRBD1 (6 bases). CDR1 is KGHSH, CDR2 LQKENI, per germline. This CDR3 has 13 amino acids. The germline V and J ends were trimmed by 3 bases and 10 bases, with 10 bases remaining between them. The CDR3, as DNA: TGTGCCAGCTCACCGGACAGCAGCTCACCCCTCCACTTT. This sequence encodes CASSPDSSSPLHF.

The chain has TRBV7-9 and TRBJ1-2; 10 bases align to TRBD1. This CDR3 spans 15 amino acids. V lost 1 base, J lost 5 bases, and 4 bases stayed unmatched. CDR1 and CDR2 (germline): SEHNR, FQNEAQ (reference sequence). CDR3 nucleotide sequence: TGTGCCAGCAGCTTAGTAGGGACAGGGGTATATGGCTACACCTTC. Protein product: CASSLVGTGVYGYTF.

Comments on this clone: The sample contains more than one DNA sequence encoding this CDR3. This sequence joins TRBV13 and TRBJ1-1, with TRBD1 as a possible D gene (6 bases). Germline V lookup: CDR1 PRHDT, CDR2 FYEKMQ (reference sequence). The CDR3 is 15 amino acids. Trimming shortened V by 0 bases and J by 2 bases, and 10 bases separated the two germline ends. This chain's CDR3 is CASSLGTGKNTEAFF. The CDR3, as DNA: TGTGCCAGCAGCTTAGGGACAGGCAAAAACACTGAAGCTTTCTTT. The full variable domain, in which reference TRBV13 and TRBJ1-1 provide the parts outside the CDR3, is AAGVIQSPRHLIKEKRETATLKCYPIPRHDTVYWYQQGPGQDPQFLISFYEKMQSDKGSIPDRFSAQQFSDYHSELNMSSLELGDSALYFCASSLGTGKNTEAFFGQGTRLTVV.

The chain has TRBV7-3 and TRBJ2-5; possible D gene TRBD1, 5 bases. The V gene lost 6 bases and the J gene lost 2 bases, with 19 bases spanning the gap. The CDR3 contains 16 residues. Germline CDR1 and CDR2: SGHTA and FQGTGA. This CDR3 is CASSITGLGRQETQYF. The CDR3 DNA sequence: TGTGCCAGCAGTATTACAGGTTTGGGCCGTCAAGAGACCCAGTACTTC. Together with reference TRBV7-3 and TRBJ2-5, the CDR3 gives the full variable domain: GAGVSQTPSNKVTEKGKYVELRCDPISGHTALYWYRQSLGQGPEFLIYFQGTGAADDSGLPNDRFFAVRPEGSVSTLKIQRTERGDSAVYLCASSITGLGRQETQYFGPGTRLLVL.

The rearrangement joins TRBV28 to TRBJ1-2; perhaps TRBD1 as D (6 bases). With 2 bases removed from V and 4 bases from J, the gap between germline ends came to 11 bases. CDR1 is MDHEN and CDR2 is SYDVKM in the germline V gene. The CDR3 length is 14 residues. The CDR3 nucleotides are TGTGCCAGCAGTTTAGGGGGGGCGATCTATGGCTACACCTTC. Translating gives CASSLGGAIYGYTF.

The chain uses TRBV6-1 and TRBJ2-2, with TRBD2 as a possible D gene (5 bases). Germline V gives CDR1 MNHNS, CDR2 SASEGT. V lost 5 bases, J lost 1 base, and 8 bases lay in between. The CDR3 totals 14 residues. DNA of the CDR3: TGTGCCAGCAGTTCCAGCGGGAACACCGGGGAGCTGTTTTTT. Its protein is CASSSSGNTGELFF.

V is TRBV6-1 and J is TRBJ1-2, with unresolved D. The V gene's germline CDR1 is MNHNS and CDR2 SASEGT. The CDR3 runs 15 residues. Trimming removed 6 bases from V and 3 bases from J, with 17 bases in between. The CDR3 DNA follows: TGTGCCAGCAGGATCGGCCCAGAGGTGGACTATGGCTACACCTTC. It is translated as CASRIGPEVDYGYTF.

The genes are TRBV4-3 and TRBJ2-7; D gene unclear. Germline-derived CDR1 and CDR2 are LGHNA and YSLEER. This CDR3 is built from 15 residues. The ends were cut back, 1 base at V and 3 bases at J, with 13 bases in the middle. CDR3 sequence: CASSQGRVLDYEQYF. CDR3 DNA: TGCGCCAGCAGCCAAGGAAGAGTTCTTGACTACGAGCAGTACTTC.

This clone was detected a few times. This chain connects TRBV6-1 to TRBJ2-5, with D tentatively TRBD1 (6 bases). The CDR3 loop spans 13 amino acids. Trimming took off 4 bases at V and 2 bases at J, with 8 bases between the two ends. Germline CDR1 is MNHNS and CDR2 is SASEGT. Here the CDR3 DNA reads TGTGCCAGCAGTGTGGACAGACAAGAGACCCAGTACTTC. This encodes CASSVDRQETQYF.

The J gene is TRBJ2-3, the V gene TRBV9, with 10 bases that match TRBD1. This CDR3 is 16 amino acids long. Germline lookup yields CDR1 SGDLS and CDR2 YYNGEE. V lost 2 bases and J lost 4; bases outside the gene matches: 7. CDR3 amino acids: CASSVTGTGVADTQYF. The CDR3 coding sequence is TGTGCCAGCAGCGTCACCGGGACAGGGGTCGCAGATACGCAGTATTTT.

The rearrangement uses TRBV11-3 and TRBJ2-3; possible D gene TRBD2, 6 bases. Germline V CDR1 and CDR2: SGHNT, YENEEA. The CDR3 consists of 15 residues. V lost 4 bases to trimming and J lost 2 bases, with 13 bases between them. For the CDR3, the DNA is TGTGCCAGCAGCTCGAACGGGGGACTCACAGATACGCAGTATTTT. It yields the protein CASSSNGGLTDTQYF.

The CDR3 reads CASCTGGAANTQYF. CDR3 DNA sequence: TGTGCCAGCTGTACCGGGGGGGCCGCGAATACGCAGTATTTT. This chain connects TRBV7-3 to TRBJ2-3, with 8 bases lining up with TRBD2. CDR1 and CDR2 from the germline V gene are SGHTA and FQGTGA. The CDR3 has 14 amino acids. The ends lost 8 bases at V and 7 bases at J; junction bases unmatched: 11.

The CDR3 protein is CASSLAGGPSRETQYF. The CDR3, as DNA: TGTGCCAGCAGTCTAGCGGGGGGGCCCAGTCGAGAGACCCAGTACTTC. V gene TRBV7-9 combines with J gene TRBJ2-5; 12 positions match TRBD2. Losses at the gene ends were 6 bases for V and 4 bases for J; bases not matched to a gene: 9. The germline V gene encodes CDR1 SEHNR and CDR2 FQNEAQ (reference sequence). The CDR3 contains 16 residues. The whole variable domain, remainder taken from reference TRBV7-9 and TRBJ2-5, is DTGVSQNPRHKITKRGQNVTFRCDPISEHNRLYWYRQTLGQGPEFLTYFQNEAQLEKSRLLSDRFSAERPKGSFSTLEIQRTEQGDSAMYLCASSLAGGPSRETQYFGPGTRLLVL.

This sequence joins TRBV2 and TRBJ2-7; a weak D match, TRBD2 (5 bases). Trimming removed 7 bases at V and 2 bases at J, with 21 bases between. Germline CDR1 is SNHLY and CDR2 is FYNNEI. The CDR3 extends over 16 amino acids. This CDR3 is CASTPTGWERTYEQYF. CDR3 DNA sequence: TGTGCCAGCACGCCAACTGGGTGGGAGAGGACCTACGAGCAGTACTTC.

This chain links TRBV20-1 with TRBJ2-7; maybe TRBD2 (5 bases). CDR3 length: 11 residues. Germline values: CDR1 DFQATT, CDR2 SNEGSKA (reference sequence). V lost 3 bases and J lost 6, with 9 bases in between. This CDR3 reads CSASPGSEQYF. CDR3 bases: TGCAGTGCTAGTCCGGGGTCCGAGCAGTACTTC.

The chain combines TRBV7-8 with TRBJ1-1; 7 positions agree with TRBD1. J lost 0 bases, V lost 5 bases, and 21 bases had no gene match. CDR3 length: 20 amino acids. CDR1 and CDR2 (germline): SGHVS, FQNEAQ. The CDR3 here is CASSPLPGEGGVVMNTEAFF. CDR3 DNA sequence: TGTGCCAGCAGCCCCCTACCAGGTGAAGGGGGCGTCGTCATGAACACTGAAGCTTTCTTT.